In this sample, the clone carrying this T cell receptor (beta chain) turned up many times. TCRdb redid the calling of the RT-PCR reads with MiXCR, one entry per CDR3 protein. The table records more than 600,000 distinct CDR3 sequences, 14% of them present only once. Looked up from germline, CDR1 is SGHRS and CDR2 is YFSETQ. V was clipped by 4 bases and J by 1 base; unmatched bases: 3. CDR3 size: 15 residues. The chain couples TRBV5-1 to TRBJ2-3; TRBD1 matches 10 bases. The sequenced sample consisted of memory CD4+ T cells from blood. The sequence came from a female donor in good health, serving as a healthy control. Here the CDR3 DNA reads TGCGCCAGCAGCCGCGGACAGGGGGGCACAGATACGCAGTATTTT. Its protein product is CASSRGQGGTDTQYF.